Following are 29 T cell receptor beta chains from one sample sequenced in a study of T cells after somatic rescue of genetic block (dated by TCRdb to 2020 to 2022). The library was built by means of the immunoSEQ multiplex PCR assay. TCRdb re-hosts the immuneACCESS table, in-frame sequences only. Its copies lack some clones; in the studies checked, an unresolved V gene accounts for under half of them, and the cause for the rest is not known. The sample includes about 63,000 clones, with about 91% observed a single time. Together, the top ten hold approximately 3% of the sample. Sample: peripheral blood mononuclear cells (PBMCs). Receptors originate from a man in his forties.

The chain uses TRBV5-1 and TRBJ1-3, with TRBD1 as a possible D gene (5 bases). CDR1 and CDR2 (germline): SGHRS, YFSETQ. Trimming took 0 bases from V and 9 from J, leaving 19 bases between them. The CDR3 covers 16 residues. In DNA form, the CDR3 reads TGCGCCAGCAGCTTGGACGCAGGGACCGGGTCTGGCACCATATATTTT. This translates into CASSLDAGTGSGTIYF.

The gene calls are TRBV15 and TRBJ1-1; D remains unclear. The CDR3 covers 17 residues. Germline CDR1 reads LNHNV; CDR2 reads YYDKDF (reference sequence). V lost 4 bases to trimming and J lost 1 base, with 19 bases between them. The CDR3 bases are TGTGCCACCAGCATCGACCAGTTGGTGTGGCCGAACACTGAAGCTTTCTTT. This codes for CATSIDQLVWPNTEAFF.

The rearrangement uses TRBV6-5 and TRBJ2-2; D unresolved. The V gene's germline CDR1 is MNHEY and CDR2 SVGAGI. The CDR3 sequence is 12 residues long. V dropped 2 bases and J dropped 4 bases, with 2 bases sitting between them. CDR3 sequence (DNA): TGTGCCAGCAGTTACCCCACCGGGGAGCTGTTTTTT. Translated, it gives CASSYPTGELFF.

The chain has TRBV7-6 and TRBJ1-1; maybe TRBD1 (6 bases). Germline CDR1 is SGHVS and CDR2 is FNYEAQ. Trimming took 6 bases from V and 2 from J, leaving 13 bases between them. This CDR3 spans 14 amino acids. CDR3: CASRPDRPNTEAFF. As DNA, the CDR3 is TGTGCCAGCAGACCAGACAGGCCAAACACTGAAGCTTTCTTT.

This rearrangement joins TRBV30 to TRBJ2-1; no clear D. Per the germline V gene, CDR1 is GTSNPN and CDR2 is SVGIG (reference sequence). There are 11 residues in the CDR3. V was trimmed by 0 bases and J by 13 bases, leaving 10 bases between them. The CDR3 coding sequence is TGTGCCTGGAGTGTAATAGGCACCCAGTTCTTC. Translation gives CAWSVIGTQFF.

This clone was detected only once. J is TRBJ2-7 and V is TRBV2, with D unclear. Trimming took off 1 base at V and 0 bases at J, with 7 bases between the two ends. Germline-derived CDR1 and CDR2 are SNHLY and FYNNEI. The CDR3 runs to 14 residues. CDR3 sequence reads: CASSEDRYSYEQYF. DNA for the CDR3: TGTGCCAGCAGTGAAGACCGATACTCCTACGAGCAGTACTTC.

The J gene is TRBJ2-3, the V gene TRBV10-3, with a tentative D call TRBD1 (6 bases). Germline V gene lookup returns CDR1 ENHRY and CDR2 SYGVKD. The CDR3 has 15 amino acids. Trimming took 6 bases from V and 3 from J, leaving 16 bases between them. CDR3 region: CAISLLQGGTDTQYF. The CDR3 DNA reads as TGTGCCATCAGCCTTTTACAGGGTGGTACAGATACGCAGTATTTT.

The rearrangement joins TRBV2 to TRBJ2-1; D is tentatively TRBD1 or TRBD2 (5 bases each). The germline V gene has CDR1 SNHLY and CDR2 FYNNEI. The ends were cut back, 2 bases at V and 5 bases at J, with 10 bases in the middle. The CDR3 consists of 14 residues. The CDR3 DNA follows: TGTGCCAGCAGTGAAATGAGGGGCCACAATGAGCAGTTCTTC. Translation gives CASSEMRGHNEQFF.

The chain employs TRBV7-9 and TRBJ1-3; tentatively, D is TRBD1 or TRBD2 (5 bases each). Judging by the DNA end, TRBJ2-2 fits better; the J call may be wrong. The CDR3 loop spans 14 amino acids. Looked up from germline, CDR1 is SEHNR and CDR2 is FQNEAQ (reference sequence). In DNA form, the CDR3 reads TGTGCCAGCAGACTCAGGGACGACACCGGGGAGCTGTTTTTT. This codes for CASRLRDDTGELFF.

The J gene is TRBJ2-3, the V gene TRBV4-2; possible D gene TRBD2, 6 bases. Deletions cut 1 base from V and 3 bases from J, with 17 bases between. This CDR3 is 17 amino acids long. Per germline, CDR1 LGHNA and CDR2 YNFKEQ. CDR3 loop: CASSQGAPLGGTDTQYF. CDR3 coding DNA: TGTGCCAGCAGCCAAGGGGCACCCCTGGGGGGAACAGATACGCAGTATTTT.

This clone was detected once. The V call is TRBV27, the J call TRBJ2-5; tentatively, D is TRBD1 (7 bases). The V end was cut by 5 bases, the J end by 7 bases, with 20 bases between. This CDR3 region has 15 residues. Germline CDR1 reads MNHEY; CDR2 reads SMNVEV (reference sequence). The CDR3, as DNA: TGTGCCAGCAGTACGACCAGGGGGGTCCTGGGGACCCAGTACTTC. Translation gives CASSTTRGVLGTQYF.

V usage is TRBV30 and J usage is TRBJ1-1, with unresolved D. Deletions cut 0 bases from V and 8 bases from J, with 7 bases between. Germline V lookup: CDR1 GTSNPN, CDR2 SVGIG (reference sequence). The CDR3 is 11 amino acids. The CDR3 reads CAWSVNGEAFF. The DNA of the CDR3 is TGTGCCTGGAGTGTCAACGGGGAAGCTTTCTTT.

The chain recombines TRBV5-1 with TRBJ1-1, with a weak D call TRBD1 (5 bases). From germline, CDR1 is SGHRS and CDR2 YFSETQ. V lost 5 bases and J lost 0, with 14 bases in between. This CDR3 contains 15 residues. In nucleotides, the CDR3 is TGCGCCAGCAGGGAAGCAGGGTACTTGAACACTGAAGCTTTCTTT. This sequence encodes CASREAGYLNTEAFF. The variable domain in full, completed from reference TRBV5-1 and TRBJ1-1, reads KAGVTQTPRYLIKTRGQQVTLSCSPISGHRSVSWYQQTPGQGLQFLFEYFSETQRNKGNFPGRFSGRQFSNSRSEMNVSTLELGDSALYLCASREAGYLNTEAFFGQGTRLTVV.

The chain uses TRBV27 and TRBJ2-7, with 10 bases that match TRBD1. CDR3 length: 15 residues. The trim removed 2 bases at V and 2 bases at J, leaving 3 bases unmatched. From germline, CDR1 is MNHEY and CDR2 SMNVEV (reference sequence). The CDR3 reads CASSLTGQGAYEQYF. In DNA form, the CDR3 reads TGTGCCAGCAGTTTAACCGGACAGGGGGCCTACGAGCAGTACTTC.

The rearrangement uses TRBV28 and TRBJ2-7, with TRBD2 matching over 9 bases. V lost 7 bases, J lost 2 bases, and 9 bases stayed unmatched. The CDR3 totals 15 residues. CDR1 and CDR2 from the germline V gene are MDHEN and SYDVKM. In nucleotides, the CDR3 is TGTGCCAGCAATCCCAGCGGGAGGCAAACCTACGAGCAGTACTTC. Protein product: CASNPSGRQTYEQYF.

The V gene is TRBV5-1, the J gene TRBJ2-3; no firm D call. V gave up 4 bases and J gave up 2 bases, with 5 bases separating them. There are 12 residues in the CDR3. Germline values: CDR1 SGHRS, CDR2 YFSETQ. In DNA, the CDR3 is TGCGCCAGCAGCCTCAACACAGATACGCAGTATTTT. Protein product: CASSLNTDTQYF.

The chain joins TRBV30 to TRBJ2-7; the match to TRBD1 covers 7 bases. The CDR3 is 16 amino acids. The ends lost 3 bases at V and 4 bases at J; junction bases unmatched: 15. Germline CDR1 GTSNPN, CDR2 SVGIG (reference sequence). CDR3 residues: CAWSRNAPGQNYEQYF. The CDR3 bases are TGTGCCTGGAGCCGGAACGCACCGGGACAGAATTACGAGCAGTACTTC.

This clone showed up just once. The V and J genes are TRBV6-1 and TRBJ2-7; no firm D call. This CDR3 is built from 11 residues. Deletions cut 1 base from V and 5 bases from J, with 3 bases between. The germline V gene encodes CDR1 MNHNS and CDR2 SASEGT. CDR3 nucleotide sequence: TGTGCCAGCAGTGAAGGGAACGAGCAGTACTTC. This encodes CASSEGNEQYF.

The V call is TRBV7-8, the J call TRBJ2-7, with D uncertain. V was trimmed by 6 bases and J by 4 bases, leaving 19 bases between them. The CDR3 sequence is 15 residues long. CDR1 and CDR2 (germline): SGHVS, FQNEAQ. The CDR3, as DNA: TGTGCCAGCAGTTCTATATACTCAAACTTTTACGAGCAGTACTTC. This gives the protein CASSSIYSNFYEQYF.

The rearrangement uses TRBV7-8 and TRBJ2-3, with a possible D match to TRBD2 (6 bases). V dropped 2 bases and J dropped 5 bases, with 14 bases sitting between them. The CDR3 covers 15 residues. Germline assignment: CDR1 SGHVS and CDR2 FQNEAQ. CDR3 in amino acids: CASSLSGGKVDTQYF. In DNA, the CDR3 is TGTGCCAGCAGCTTATCCGGGGGAAAGGTAGATACGCAGTATTTT.

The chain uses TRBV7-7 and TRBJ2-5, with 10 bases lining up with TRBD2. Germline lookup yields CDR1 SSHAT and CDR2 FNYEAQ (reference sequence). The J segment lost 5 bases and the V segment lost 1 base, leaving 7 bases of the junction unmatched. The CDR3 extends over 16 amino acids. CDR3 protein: CASSLVPSGSLETQYF. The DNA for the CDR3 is TGTGCCAGCAGCTTAGTCCCTAGCGGGAGTCTGGAGACCCAGTACTTC.

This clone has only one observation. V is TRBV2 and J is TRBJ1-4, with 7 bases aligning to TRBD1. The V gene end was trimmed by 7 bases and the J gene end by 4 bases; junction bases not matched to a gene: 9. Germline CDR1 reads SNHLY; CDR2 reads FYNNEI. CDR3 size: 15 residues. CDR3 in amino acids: CASTRGQVFNEKLFF. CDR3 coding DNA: TGTGCCAGCACCCGAGGACAGGTCTTTAATGAAAAACTGTTTTTT.

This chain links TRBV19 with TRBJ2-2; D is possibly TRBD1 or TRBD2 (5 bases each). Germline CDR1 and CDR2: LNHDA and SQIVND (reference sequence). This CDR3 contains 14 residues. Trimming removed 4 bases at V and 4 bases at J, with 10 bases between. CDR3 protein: CASSTGRRTGELFF. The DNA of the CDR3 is TGTGCCAGTAGTACGGGACGGCGCACCGGGGAGCTGTTTTTT.

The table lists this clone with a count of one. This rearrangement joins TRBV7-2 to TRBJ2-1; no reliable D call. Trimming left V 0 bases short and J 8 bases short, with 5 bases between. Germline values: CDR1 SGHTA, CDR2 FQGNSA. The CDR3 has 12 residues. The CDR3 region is CASSLALDEQFF. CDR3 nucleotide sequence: TGTGCCAGCAGCTTAGCGCTGGATGAGCAGTTCTTC.

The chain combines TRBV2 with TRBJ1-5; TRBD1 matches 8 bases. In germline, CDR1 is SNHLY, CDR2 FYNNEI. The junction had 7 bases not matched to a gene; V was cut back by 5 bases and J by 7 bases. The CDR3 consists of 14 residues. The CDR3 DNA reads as TGTGCCAGCAGTCCCGACAGGGGAAACCAGCCCCAGCATTTT. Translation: CASSPDRGNQPQHF.

In DNA, the CDR3 is TGTGCCAGCAGTTTCGGTAGTAGGGGCCAAGAGACCCAGTACTTC. Translation gives CASSFGSRGQETQYF. The J gene is TRBJ2-5, the V gene TRBV27, with D possibly matching TRBD1 (5 bases). There are 15 residues in the CDR3. V was pared by 3 bases and J by 1 base, with 12 bases between. Germline V lookup: CDR1 MNHEY, CDR2 SMNVEV (reference sequence).

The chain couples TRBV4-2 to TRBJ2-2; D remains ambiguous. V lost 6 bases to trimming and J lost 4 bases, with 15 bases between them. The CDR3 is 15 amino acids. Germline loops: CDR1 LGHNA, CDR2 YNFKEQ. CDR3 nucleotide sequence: TGTGCCAGCAGACTGACGGGCTTGAGCACCGGGGAGCTGTTTTTT. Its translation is CASRLTGLSTGELFF.

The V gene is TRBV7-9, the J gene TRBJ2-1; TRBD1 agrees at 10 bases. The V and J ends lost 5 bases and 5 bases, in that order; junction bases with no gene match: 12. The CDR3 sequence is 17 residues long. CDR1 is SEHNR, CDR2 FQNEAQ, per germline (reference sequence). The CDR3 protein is CASSQDRGRGLNNEQFF. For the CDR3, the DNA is TGTGCCAGCAGCCAGGACAGGGGGAGGGGGTTGAACAATGAGCAGTTCTTC. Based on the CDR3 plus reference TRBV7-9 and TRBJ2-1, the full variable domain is DTGVSQNPRHKITKRGQNVTFRCDPISEHNRLYWYRQTLGQGPEFLTYFQNEAQLEKSRLLSDRFSAERPKGSFSTLEIQRTEQGDSAMYLCASSQDRGRGLNNEQFFGPGTRLTVL.

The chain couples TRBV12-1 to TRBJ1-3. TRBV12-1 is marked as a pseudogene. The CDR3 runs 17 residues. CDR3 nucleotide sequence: TGTGCCAGCAGCCGGGGAGGCAGGGCCCGACGGGGAAACACCATATATTTT. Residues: CASSRGGRARRGNTIYF.